Listed below are T cell receptor beta chains from one sample, sequenced in a study of identical twins. Using its own MiXCR run on the 5' RACE reads, TCRdb lists one record per CDR3 protein. This sample yields 410,000 or so distinct CDR3 sequences, of which 18% are seen a single time; 12% belongs to the top ten. The material sequenced was naive T cells sorted from blood. The receptor set was obtained from a man between 50 and 59 years old in good health. Both conserved end residues are part of each CDR3. The D gene is left open where the match is weak. Clone size appears in some rows only: once, few, many, or a class for an expanded clone.

clone_size: -; d_call: -; v_call: TRBV4-3; j_call: TRBJ2-7; cdr3_aa: CASSLSLGVSPRYEQYF; cdr3_nt: TGCGCCAGCAGCCTGAGTCTCGGCGTCAGCCCTCGCTACGAGCAGTACTTC
clone_size: -; d_call: TRBD1; v_call: TRBV4-1; j_call: TRBJ1-1; cdr3_aa: CASSQQDRSNTEAFF; cdr3_nt: TGCGCCAGCAGCCAACAGGACAGGAGTAACACTGAAGCTTTCTTT
clone_size: -; d_call: -; v_call: TRBV6-2/TRBV6-3; j_call: TRBJ2-7; cdr3_aa: CASSLTPRDAYEQYF; cdr3_nt: TGTGCCAGCAGCCTAACCCCTAGGGACGCCTACGAGCAGTACTTC
clone_size: -; d_call: TRBD1; v_call: TRBV29-1; j_call: TRBJ2-5; cdr3_aa: CSASPGTVQETQYF; cdr3_nt: TGCAGCGCATCACCCGGGACAGTACAAGAGACCCAGTACTTC
clone_size: -; d_call: TRBD1; v_call: TRBV7-2; j_call: TRBJ2-5; cdr3_aa: CASSYGQGAQETQYF; cdr3_nt: TGTGCCAGCAGCTACGGACAGGGGGCGCAAGAGACCCAGTACTTC
clone_size: -; d_call: TRBD2; v_call: TRBV15; j_call: TRBJ2-1; cdr3_aa: CATSRDLASGRNEQFF; cdr3_nt: TGTGCCACCAGCAGAGATCTGGCTAGCGGGAGGAATGAGCAGTTCTTC
clone_size: -; d_call: TRBD2; v_call: TRBV29-1; j_call: TRBJ2-5; cdr3_aa: CSVEGGSGGYQETQYF; cdr3_nt: TGCAGCGTTGAAGGTGGATCGGGAGGTTACCAAGAGACCCAGTACTTC
clone_size: -; d_call: -; v_call: TRBV10-3; j_call: TRBJ1-1; cdr3_aa: CAISEPGTEAFF; cdr3_nt: TGTGCCATCAGTGAGCCCGGGACAGAAGCTTTCTTT
clone_size: few; d_call: TRBD1; v_call: TRBV5-1; j_call: TRBJ2-7; cdr3_aa: CASNRDRVSYEQYF; cdr3_nt: TGCGCCAGCAACCGGGACAGAGTCTCCTACGAGCAGTACTTC
clone_size: -; d_call: -; v_call: TRBV14; j_call: TRBJ1-6; cdr3_aa: CASSHTPNSPLHF; cdr3_nt: TGTGCCAGCAGCCACACACCCAATTCACCCCTCCACTTT
clone_size: many; d_call: -; v_call: TRBV20-1; j_call: TRBJ1-2; cdr3_aa: CSARRNGNRYGYTF; cdr3_nt: TGCAGTGCTAGACGTAATGGGAATAGGTATGGCTACACCTTC
clone_size: -; d_call: -; v_call: TRBV4-3; j_call: TRBJ1-5; cdr3_aa: CASSQDVPNSNQPQHF; cdr3_nt: TGCGCCAGCAGCCAAGATGTGCCGAATAGCAATCAGCCCCAGCATTTT
clone_size: -; d_call: TRBD1; v_call: TRBV10-2; j_call: TRBJ1-1; cdr3_aa: CASLGQGLGTEAFF; cdr3_nt: TGCGCCAGTTTGGGACAGGGGTTGGGCACTGAAGCTTTCTTT
clone_size: many; d_call: TRBD2; v_call: TRBV10-3; j_call: TRBJ2-3; cdr3_aa: CAISLGLAGADTQYF; cdr3_nt: TGTGCCATCAGTCTGGGACTAGCGGGAGCAGATACGCAGTATTTT
clone_size: -; d_call: -; v_call: TRBV19; j_call: TRBJ1-4; cdr3_aa: CASSDLQINEKLFF; cdr3_nt: TGTGCCAGTAGTGATCTGCAGATTAATGAAAAACTGTTTTTT
clone_size: few; d_call: -; v_call: TRBV18; j_call: TRBJ2-7; cdr3_aa: CASSPTYEEQYF; cdr3_nt: TGTGCCAGCTCACCGACCTATGAAGAGCAGTACTTC
clone_size: -; d_call: -; v_call: TRBV5-6; j_call: TRBJ1-4; cdr3_aa: CASHGRGRPEKLFF; cdr3_nt: TGTGCCAGCCATGGCCGGGGCCGACCAGAAAAACTGTTTTTT
clone_size: few; d_call: -; v_call: TRBV12-3/TRBV12-4; j_call: TRBJ2-2; cdr3_aa: CASSSRDKNTGELFF; cdr3_nt: TGTGCCAGCAGTTCGCGGGACAAGAACACCGGGGAGCTGTTTTTT
clone_size: -; d_call: -; v_call: TRBV12-3/TRBV12-4; j_call: TRBJ2-7; cdr3_aa: CASSTRPGNEQYF; cdr3_nt: TGTGCCAGCAGTACCCGACCGGGAAACGAGCAGTACTTC
clone_size: once; d_call: -; v_call: TRBV28; j_call: TRBJ2-7; cdr3_aa: CASSQSTYEQYF; cdr3_nt: TGTGCCAGCAGTCAATCTACCTACGAGCAGTACTTC
clone_size: few; d_call: TRBD2; v_call: TRBV15; j_call: TRBJ2-7; cdr3_aa: CATSWTRLADYEQYF; cdr3_nt: TGTGCCACCAGCTGGACCCGACTAGCGGACTACGAGCAGTACTTC
clone_size: -; d_call: TRBD2; v_call: TRBV5-1; j_call: TRBJ2-1; cdr3_aa: CASNLGRAGSNEQFF; cdr3_nt: TGCGCCAGCAACCTGGGGAGGGCCGGTAGCAATGAGCAGTTCTTC
clone_size: many; d_call: -; v_call: TRBV5-1; j_call: TRBJ2-3; cdr3_aa: CASKVLFTDTQYF; cdr3_nt: TGCGCCAGCAAGGTCCTATTCACAGATACGCAGTATTTT
clone_size: many; d_call: -; v_call: TRBV4-2; j_call: TRBJ2-7; cdr3_aa: CASSQGGNYEQYF; cdr3_nt: TGTGCCAGCAGCCAAGGTGGCAACTACGAGCAGTACTTC
clone_size: few; d_call: -; v_call: TRBV4-2; j_call: TRBJ1-1; cdr3_aa: CASSQDLARGIDEAFF; cdr3_nt: TGTGCCAGCAGCCAAGATCTCGCCAGGGGAATAGATGAAGCTTTCTTT